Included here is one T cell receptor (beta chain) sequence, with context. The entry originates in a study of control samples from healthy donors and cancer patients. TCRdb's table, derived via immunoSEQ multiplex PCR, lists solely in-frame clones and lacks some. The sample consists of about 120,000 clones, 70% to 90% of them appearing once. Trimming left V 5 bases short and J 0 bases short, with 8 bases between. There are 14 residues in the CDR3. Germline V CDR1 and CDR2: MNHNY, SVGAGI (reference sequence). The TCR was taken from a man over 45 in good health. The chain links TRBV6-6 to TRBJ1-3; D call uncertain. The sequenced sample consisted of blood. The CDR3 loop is CASSEWVSGNTIYF. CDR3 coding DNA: TGTGCCAGCAGTGAGTGGGTCTCTGGAAACACCATATATTTT.